The source of this T cell receptor beta chain is a study of OX40 agonist ivuxolimab in advanced cancers. Study summary: Ivuxolimab, which is an agonistic anti-OX40 (CD134) antibody, was administered to the patients. Whole-study results and caveats: At 0.1 to 3.0 mg/kg, clonal expansion of CD4+ and CD8+ blood T cells had occurred by week 6.

For this clone: What it binds is unknown.

Blood draws occurred at baseline, cycle 4 day 1, and cycle 7 day 1. TCRdb's table, derived via immunoSEQ multiplex PCR, lists solely in-frame clones and lacks some. The data show around 50,000 clones, more than 70% seen once. V dropped 0 bases and J dropped 2 bases, with 11 bases sitting between them. Germline V gene sequence: CDR1 SGHDT, CDR2 YYEEEE. The CDR3 length is 15 residues. The chain employs TRBV5-6 and TRBJ2-5; no reliable D call. The source is an adult with an advanced solid tumor such as melanoma, head and neck, liver or kidney cancer. The specimen was CD4+ or CD8+ T cells sorted from blood, collected in a trial of the OX40 agonist ivuxolimab. CDR3 in DNA: TGTGCCAGCAGCTTGGTATGGTCTACTCAAGAGACCCAGTACTTC. Encoded protein: CASSLVWSTQETQYF. The whole variable domain, remainder taken from reference TRBV5-6 and TRBJ2-5, is DAGVTQSPTHLIKTRGQQVTLRCSPKSGHDTVSWYQQALGQGPQFIFQYYEEEERQRGNFPDRFSGHQFPNYSSELNVNALLLGDSALYLCASSLVWSTQETQYFGPGTRLLVL.